These 15 T cell receptor beta chains were all obtained from the same sample, sequenced in a study of early stage breast cancer tumors. This table comes from immunoSEQ multiplex PCR, and its TCRdb copy is limited to in-frame clones, with some not included. Here the sample spans some 75,000 clones, around four fifths being singletons. The specimen was blood. Receptor source: a person between 55 and 69 years old with breast cancer.

Turning to this clone: Other DNA sequences in the same sample also yield this CDR3. The chain combines TRBV28 with TRBJ2-7, with a tentative D call TRBD1 (5 bases). CDR1 and CDR2 from the germline V gene are MDHEN and SYDVKM. The CDR3 has 11 amino acids. V lost 3 bases to trimming and J lost 7 bases, with 7 bases between them. CDR3 DNA sequence: TGTGCCAGCAGTTTCAGGGATGAGCAGTACTTC. Translated: CASSFRDEQYF.

The rearrangement uses TRBV7-3 and TRBJ2-1, with 8 positions matching TRBD2. This CDR3 comprises 15 residues. V lost 4 bases to trimming and J lost 3 bases; unmatched junction nucleotides: 5. Germline V gene lookup returns CDR1 SGHTA and CDR2 FQGTGA. The CDR3 sequence is CASSYRSGGYNEQFF. The CDR3 nucleotides are TGTGCCAGCAGCTACAGAAGCGGGGGCTACAATGAGCAGTTCTTC.

This clone has only a few counts. This sequence joins TRBV5-6 and TRBJ1-2; 10 bases agree with TRBD1. The trim removed 0 bases at V and 9 bases at J, leaving 2 bases unmatched. The CDR3 sequence is 13 residues long. Germline V gene data show CDR1 as SGHDT and CDR2 as YYEEEE. The DNA for the CDR3 is TGTGCCAGCAGCTTGGCGGACAGGGGGAGCTACACCTTC. Amino acid sequence: CASSLADRGSYTF.

The chain recombines TRBV11-3 with TRBJ2-5; no firm D call. The CDR3 has 12 amino acids. V lost 1 base, J lost 4 bases, and 4 bases lay in between. Germline CDR1 and CDR2: SGHNT and YENEEA. Here the CDR3 DNA reads TGTGCCAGCAGCTTAGTGGGAGAGACCCAGTACTTC. Translating it yields CASSLVGETQYF.

The V and J genes are TRBV4-1 and TRBJ1-3; D gene uncertain. Germline V gene data show CDR1 as MGHRA and CDR2 as YSYEKL. Deletions cut 0 bases from V and 1 base from J, with 7 bases between. CDR3 length: 15 residues. For the CDR3, the DNA is TGCGCCAGCAGCCAAGAGAAGCGATCTGGAAACACCATATATTTT. Protein product: CASSQEKRSGNTIYF.

The chain carries TRBV11-2 and TRBJ2-3; 7 nucleotides match TRBD2. In germline, CDR1 is SGHAT, CDR2 FQNNGV. V gave up 1 base and J gave up 0 bases; unmatched junction bases: 1. The CDR3 runs 15 residues. The CDR3 nucleotides are TGTGCCAGCAGCTTAGGCGGGAGCAGCACAGATACGCAGTATTTT. The encoded protein is CASSLGGSSTDTQYF.

J is TRBJ2-6 and V is TRBV14; tentatively, D is TRBD2 (6 bases). The V and J ends lost 4 bases and 0 bases respectively, with 19 bases between them. Germline CDR1 reads SGHDN; CDR2 reads FVKESK. This CDR3 comprises 19 residues. The CDR3 sequence is CASSPRRLRTISGANVLTF. The CDR3 DNA follows: TGTGCCAGCAGCCCCAGAAGACTACGGACTATCTCTGGGGCCAACGTCCTGACTTTC. The entire variable domain, with the rest obtained from reference TRBV14 and TRBJ2-6, is as follows: EAGVTQFPSHSVIEKGQTVTLRCDPISGHDNLYWYRRVMGKEIKFLLHFVKESKQDESGMPNNRFLAERTGGTYSTLKVQPAELEDSGVYFCASSPRRLRTISGANVLTFGAGSRLTVL.

In its sample, this clone was seen a few times. The rearrangement links TRBV27 to TRBJ2-7; TRBD2 matches 7 bases. V was pared by 0 bases and J by 2 bases, with 4 bases of the junction left unmatched. There are 15 residues in the CDR3. Germline CDR1 MNHEY, CDR2 SMNVEV (reference sequence). CDR3 sequence: CASSLSGTIPYEQYF. The CDR3 DNA follows: TGTGCCAGCAGTTTATCCGGGACTATCCCCTACGAGCAGTACTTC.

The J gene is TRBJ2-5, the V gene TRBV18; D could derive from TRBD1 or TRBD2 (6 bases each). Trimming stripped 3 bases from V and 4 bases from J, with 12 bases between. Germline CDR1 KGHSH, CDR2 LQKENI. This CDR3 comprises 14 residues. Here the CDR3 reads CASSPVGGGETQYF. CDR3 DNA: TGTGCCAGCTCACCGGTGGGGGGCGGAGAGACCCAGTACTTC. Using reference TRBV18 and TRBJ2-5 for the parts outside the CDR3, the full variable domain is NAGVMQNPRHLVRRRGQEARLRCSPMKGHSHVYWYRQLPEEGLKFMVYLQKENIIDESGMPKERFSAEFPKEGPSILRIQQVVRGDSAAYFCASSPVGGGETQYFGPGTRLLVL.

The CDR3: CASREGITDTQYF. For the CDR3, the DNA is TGTGCCAGTCGGGAGGGAATCACAGATACGCAGTATTTT. This sequence joins TRBV7-8 and TRBJ2-3; 8 bases match TRBD2. Trimming at V came to 9 bases and at J to 2 bases, leaving 4 bases not matched to a gene. The CDR3 contains 13 residues. Germline V gene sequence: CDR1 SGHVS, CDR2 FQNEAQ. The whole variable domain, filled in from reference TRBV7-8 and TRBJ2-3, reads GAGVSQSPRYKVAKRGQDVALRCDPISGHVSLFWYQQALGQGPEFLTYFQNEAQLDKSGLPSDRFFAERPEGSVSTLKIQRTQQEDSAVYLCASREGITDTQYFGPGTRLTVL.

This clone occurred a few times. This same CDR3 is encoded by further DNA sequences in the sample. The chain combines TRBV6-6 with TRBJ1-2; possible D gene TRBD1, 6 bases. Germline lookup yields CDR1 MNHNY and CDR2 SVGAGI (reference sequence). The V end was cut by 0 bases, the J end by 6 bases, with 8 bases between. CDR3 length equals 13 residues. The CDR3 reads CASSYSRGDGYTF. CDR3 sequence (DNA): TGTGCCAGCAGTTACTCAAGGGGGGATGGCTACACCTTC.

This clone showed up just once. CDR3 residues: CASSPGASGRETQYF. CDR3 in DNA: TGTGCCAGCAGCCCAGGGGCTAGCGGAAGAGAGACCCAGTACTTC. This chain connects TRBV11-2 to TRBJ2-5, with a possible D match to TRBD2 (7 bases). V was pared by 5 bases and J by 4 bases, with 17 bases between. CDR1 SGHAT and CDR2 FQNNGV come from the germline V gene. The CDR3 runs 15 residues. The variable domain in full, completed from reference TRBV11-2 and TRBJ2-5, reads EAGVAQSPRYKIIEKRQSVAFWCNPISGHATLYWYQQILGQGPKLLIQFQNNGVVDDSQLPKDRFSAERLKGVDSTLKIQPAKLEDSAVYLCASSPGASGRETQYFGPGTRLLVL.

This clone was seen once. This chain joins TRBV7-9 and TRBJ2-4, with a weak D call TRBD1 (6 bases). CDR1 is SEHNR and CDR2 is FQNEAQ in the germline V gene (reference sequence). Trimming took 5 bases from V and 6 from J, leaving 17 bases between them. This CDR3 region has 15 residues. In nucleotides, the CDR3 is TGTGCCAGCAGCAACATCAGGGGTTCGGGAAACATTCAGTACTTC. It yields the protein CASSNIRGSGNIQYF.

The chain has TRBV28 and TRBJ1-2; D is undetermined. V dropped 5 bases and J dropped 2 bases, with 9 bases sitting between them. Germline assignment: CDR1 MDHEN and CDR2 SYDVKM. The CDR3 totals 13 residues. The CDR3 here is CASSRLLNYGYTF. Written as DNA, the CDR3 is TGTGCCAGCAGTCGACTGTTAAACTATGGCTACACCTTC.

This clone was picked up a small number of times. J is TRBJ1-6 and V is TRBV18, with D possibly matching TRBD1 (5 bases). The germline gives CDR1 KGHSH, CDR2 LQKENI. CDR3 size: 13 residues. Trimming removed 6 bases at V and 18 bases at J, with 21 bases between. CDR3 DNA: TGTGCCAGCTCGCCCACCCGGGACGGCGAAAGCCACTTT. Its translation: CASSPTRDGESHF. Full variable domain (rest looked up from reference TRBV18 and TRBJ1-6): NAGVMQNPRHLVRRRGQEARLRCSPMKGHSHVYWYRQLPEEGLKFMVYLQKENIIDESGMPKERFSAEFPKEGPSILRIQQVVRGDSAAYFCASSPTRDGESHFGNGTRLTVT.